This TCR beta chain derives from a study of Graves' ophthalmopathy and Graves' hyperthyroidism. Study summary: Peripheral blood sampling occurred at initial diagnosis, before any treatment. Whole-study results and caveats: Distinction of ophthalmopathy from stable hyperthyroidism by a 13-signature model reached 85% to 90% sensitivity and 81.08% specificity.

Trimming took 6 bases from V and 4 from J, leaving 15 bases between them. The CDR3 runs to 14 residues. Looked up from germline, CDR1 is LNHDA and CDR2 is SQIVND (reference sequence). Amplified TCR beta CDR3 regions were obtained using RNA transcripts as template. The first-round RT-PCR employed HTBI primers together with the Qiagen OneStep RT-PCR kit. A multiplex PCR was then performed as the second round. TCRdb fed the multiplex PCR reads into MiXCR, producing one record per CDR3 protein. The sample lists some 400,000 distinct CDR3 sequences, around 20% occurring once. This clonotype has ten or more counts. What it recognizes is unknown.

The clonotype was recovered from a woman aged 18-29 years with Graves' ophthalmopathy. Material for sequencing was peripheral blood. The V and J genes are TRBV19 and TRBJ1-1; possible D gene TRBD1, 6 bases. Here the CDR3 DNA reads TGTGCCAGTAGCCTACAGGGTGGAATCACTGAAGCTTTCTTT. Residues: CASSLQGGITEAFF.